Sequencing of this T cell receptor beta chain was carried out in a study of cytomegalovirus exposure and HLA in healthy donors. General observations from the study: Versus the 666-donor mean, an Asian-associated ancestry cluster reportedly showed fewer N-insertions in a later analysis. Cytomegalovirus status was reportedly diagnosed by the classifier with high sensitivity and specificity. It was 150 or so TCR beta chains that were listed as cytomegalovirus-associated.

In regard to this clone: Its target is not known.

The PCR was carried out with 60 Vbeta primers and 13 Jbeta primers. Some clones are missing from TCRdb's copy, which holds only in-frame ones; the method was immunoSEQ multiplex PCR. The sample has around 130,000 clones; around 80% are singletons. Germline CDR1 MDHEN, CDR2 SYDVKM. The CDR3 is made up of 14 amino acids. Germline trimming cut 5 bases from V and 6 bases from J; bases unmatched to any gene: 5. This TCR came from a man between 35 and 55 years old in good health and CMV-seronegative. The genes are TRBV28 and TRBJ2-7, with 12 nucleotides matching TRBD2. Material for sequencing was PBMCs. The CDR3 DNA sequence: TGTGCCAGCAGTCTAGCGGGAGGGCTATCCGAGCAGTACTTC. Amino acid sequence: CASSLAGGLSEQYF. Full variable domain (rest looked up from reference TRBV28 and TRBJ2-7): DVKVTQSSRYLVKRTGEKVFLECVQDMDHENMFWYRQDPGLGLRLIYFSYDVKMKEKGDIPEGYSVSREKKERFSLILESASTNQTSMYLCASSLAGGLSEQYFGPGTRLTVT.